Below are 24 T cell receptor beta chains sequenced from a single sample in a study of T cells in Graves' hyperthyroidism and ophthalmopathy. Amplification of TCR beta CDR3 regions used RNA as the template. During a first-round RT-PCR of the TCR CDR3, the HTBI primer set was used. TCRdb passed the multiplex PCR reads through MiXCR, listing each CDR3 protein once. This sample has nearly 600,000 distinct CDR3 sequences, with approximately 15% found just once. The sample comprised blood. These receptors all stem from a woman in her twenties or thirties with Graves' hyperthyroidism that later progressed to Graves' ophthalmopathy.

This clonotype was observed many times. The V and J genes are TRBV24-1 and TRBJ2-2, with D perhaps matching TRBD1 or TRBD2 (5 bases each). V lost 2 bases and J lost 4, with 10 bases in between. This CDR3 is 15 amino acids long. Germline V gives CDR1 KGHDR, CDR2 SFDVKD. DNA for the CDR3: TGTGCCACCAGTGATTCTGGGGCGGGCACCGGGGAGCTGTTTTTT. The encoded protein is CATSDSGAGTGELFF.

CDR3 nucleotide sequence: TGTGCCAGCACCCCTCCTATGGGCGGGGAGCTGTTTTTT. It yields the protein CASTPPMGGELFF. The rearrangement joins TRBV6-1 to TRBJ2-2; D unresolved. CDR3 length: 13 residues. The germline V gene has CDR1 MNHNS and CDR2 SASEGT. Trimming removed 7 bases at V and 7 bases at J, with 13 bases between.

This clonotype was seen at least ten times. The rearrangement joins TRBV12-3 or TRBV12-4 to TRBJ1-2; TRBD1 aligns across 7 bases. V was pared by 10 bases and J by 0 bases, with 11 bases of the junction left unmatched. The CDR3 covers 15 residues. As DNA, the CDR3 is TGTGCCACCTCACGCGGACAGGCCTCTAACTATGGCTACACCTTC. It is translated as CATSRGQASNYGYTF.

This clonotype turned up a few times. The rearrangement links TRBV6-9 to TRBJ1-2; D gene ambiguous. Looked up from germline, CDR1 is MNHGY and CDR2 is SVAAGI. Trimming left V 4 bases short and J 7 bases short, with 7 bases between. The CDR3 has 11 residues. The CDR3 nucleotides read TGTGCCAGCAGTTTGGGTGTTGGCTACACCTTC. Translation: CASSLGVGYTF.

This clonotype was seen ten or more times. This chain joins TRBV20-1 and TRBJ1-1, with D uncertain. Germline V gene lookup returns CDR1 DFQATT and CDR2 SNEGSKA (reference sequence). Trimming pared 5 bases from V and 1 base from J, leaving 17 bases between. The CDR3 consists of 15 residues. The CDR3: CSAPLSWGGNTEAFF. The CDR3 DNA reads TGCAGTGCTCCCCTCAGTTGGGGAGGGAACACTGAAGCTTTCTTT.

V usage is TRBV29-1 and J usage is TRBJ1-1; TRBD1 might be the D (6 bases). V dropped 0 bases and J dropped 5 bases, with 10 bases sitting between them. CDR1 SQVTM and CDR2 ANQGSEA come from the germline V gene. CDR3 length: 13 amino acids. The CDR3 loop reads CSVEDRGRTEAFF. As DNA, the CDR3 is TGCAGCGTTGAAGACAGGGGACGGACTGAAGCTTTCTTT.

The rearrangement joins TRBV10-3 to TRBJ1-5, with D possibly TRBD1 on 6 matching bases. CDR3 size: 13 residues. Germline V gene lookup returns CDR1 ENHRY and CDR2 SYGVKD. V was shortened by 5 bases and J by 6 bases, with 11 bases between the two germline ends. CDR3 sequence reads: CAISTGIGQPQHF. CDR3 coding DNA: TGTGCCATCAGTACAGGGATTGGTCAGCCCCAGCATTTT.

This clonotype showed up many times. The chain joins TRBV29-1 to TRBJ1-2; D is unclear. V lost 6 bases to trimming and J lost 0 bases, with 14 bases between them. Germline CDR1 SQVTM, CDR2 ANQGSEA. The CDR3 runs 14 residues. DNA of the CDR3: TGCAGCGTCGACCGTTTCGGCTCTAACTATGGCTACACCTTC. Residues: CSVDRFGSNYGYTF.

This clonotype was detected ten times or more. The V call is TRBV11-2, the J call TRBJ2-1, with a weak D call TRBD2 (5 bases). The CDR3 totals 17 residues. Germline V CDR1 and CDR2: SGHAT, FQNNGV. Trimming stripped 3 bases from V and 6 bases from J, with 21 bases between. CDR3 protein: CASSLGKVGAGGNEQFF. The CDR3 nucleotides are TGTGCCAGCAGCTTGGGCAAAGTGGGAGCAGGAGGCAATGAGCAGTTCTTC.

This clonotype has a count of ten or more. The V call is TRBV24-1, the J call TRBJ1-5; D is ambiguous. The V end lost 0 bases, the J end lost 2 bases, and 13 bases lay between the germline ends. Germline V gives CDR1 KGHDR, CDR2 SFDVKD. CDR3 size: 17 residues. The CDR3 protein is CATSDLSVVQRNQPQHF. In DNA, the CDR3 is TGTGCCACCAGTGATTTGAGCGTTGTGCAGCGCAATCAGCCCCAGCATTTT.

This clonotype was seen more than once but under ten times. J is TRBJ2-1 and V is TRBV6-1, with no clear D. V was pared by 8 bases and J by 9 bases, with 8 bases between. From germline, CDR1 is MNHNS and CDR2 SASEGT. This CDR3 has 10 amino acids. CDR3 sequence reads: CASAGVEQFF. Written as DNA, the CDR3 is TGTGCCAGCGCTGGGGTTGAGCAGTTCTTC.

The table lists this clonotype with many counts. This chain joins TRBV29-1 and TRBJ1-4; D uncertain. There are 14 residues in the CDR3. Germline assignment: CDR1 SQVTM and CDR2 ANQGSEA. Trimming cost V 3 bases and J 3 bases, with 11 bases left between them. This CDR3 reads CSVDLGWANEKLFF. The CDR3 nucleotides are TGCAGCGTTGATTTGGGTTGGGCTAATGAAAAACTGTTTTTT.

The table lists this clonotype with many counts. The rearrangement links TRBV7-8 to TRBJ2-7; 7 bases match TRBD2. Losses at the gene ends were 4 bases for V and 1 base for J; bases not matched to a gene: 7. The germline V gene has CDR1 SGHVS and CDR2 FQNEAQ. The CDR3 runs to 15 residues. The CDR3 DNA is TGTGCCAGCAGCTCCTTTGCGGGAGTTTCCTACGAGCAGTACTTC. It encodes CASSSFAGVSYEQYF.

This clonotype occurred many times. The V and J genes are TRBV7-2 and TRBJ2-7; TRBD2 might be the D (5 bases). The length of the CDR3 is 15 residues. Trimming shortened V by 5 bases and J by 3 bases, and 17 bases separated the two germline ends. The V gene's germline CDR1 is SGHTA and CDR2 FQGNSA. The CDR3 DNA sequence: TGTGCCAGCAGCCCAGGTCGGGATACTTACTACGAGCAGTACTTC. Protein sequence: CASSPGRDTYYEQYF.

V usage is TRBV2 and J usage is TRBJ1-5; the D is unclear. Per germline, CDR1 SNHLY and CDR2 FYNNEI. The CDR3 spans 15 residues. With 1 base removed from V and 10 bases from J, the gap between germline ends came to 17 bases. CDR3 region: CASSEDRTEVKPQHF. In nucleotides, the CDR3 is TGTGCCAGCAGTGAAGACCGGACGGAGGTAAAACCCCAGCATTTT.

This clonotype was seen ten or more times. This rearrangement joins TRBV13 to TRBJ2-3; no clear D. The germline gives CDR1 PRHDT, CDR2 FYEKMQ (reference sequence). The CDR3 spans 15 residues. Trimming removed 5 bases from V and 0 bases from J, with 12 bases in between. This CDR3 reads CASSRTDISTDTQYF. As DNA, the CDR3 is TGTGCCAGCAGCCGTACCGACATAAGCACAGATACGCAGTATTTT.

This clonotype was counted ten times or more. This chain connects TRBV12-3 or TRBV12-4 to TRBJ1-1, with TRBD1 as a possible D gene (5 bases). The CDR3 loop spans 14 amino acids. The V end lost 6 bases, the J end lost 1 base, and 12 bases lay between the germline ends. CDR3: CASRAGNSNTEAFF. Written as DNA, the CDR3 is TGTGCCAGCAGAGCAGGGAATTCGAACACTGAAGCTTTCTTT.

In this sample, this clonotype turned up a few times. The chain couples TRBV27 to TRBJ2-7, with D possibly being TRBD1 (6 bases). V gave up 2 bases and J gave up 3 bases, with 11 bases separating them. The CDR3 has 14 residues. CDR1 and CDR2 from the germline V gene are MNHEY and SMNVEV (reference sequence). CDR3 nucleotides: TGTGCCAGCAGTTTACGACAGGACCTCTACGAGCAGTACTTC. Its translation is CASSLRQDLYEQYF.

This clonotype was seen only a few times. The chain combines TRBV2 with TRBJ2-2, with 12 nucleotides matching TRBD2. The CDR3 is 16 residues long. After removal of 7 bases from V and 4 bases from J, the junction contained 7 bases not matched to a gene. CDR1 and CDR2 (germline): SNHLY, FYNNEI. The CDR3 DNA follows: TGTGCCAGCATTTTGACTAGCGGGAGTACCACCGGGGAGCTGTTTTTT. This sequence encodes CASILTSGSTTGELFF. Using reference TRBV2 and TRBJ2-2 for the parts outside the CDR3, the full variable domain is EPEVTQTPSHQVTQMGQEVILRCVPISNHLYFYWYRQILGQKVEFLVSFYNNEISEKSEIFDDQFSVERPDGSNFTLKIRSTKLEDSAMYFCASILTSGSTTGELFFGEGSRLTVL.

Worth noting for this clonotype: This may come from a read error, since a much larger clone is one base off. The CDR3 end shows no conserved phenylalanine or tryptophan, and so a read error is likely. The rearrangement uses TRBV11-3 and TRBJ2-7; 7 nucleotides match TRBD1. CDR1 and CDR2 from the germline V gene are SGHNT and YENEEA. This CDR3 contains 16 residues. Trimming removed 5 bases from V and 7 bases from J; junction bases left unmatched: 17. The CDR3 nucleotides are TGTGCCAGCAGCCTAAAACCCAAAGACAGGGTGAGGGAGCAGTACCTC. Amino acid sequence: CASSLKPKDRVREQYL.

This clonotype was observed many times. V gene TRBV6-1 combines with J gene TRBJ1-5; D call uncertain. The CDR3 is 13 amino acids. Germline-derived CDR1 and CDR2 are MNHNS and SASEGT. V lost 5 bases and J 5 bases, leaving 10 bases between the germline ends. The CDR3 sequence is CASSPRADQPQHF. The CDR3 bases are TGTGCCAGCAGTCCCCGGGCTGATCAGCCCCAGCATTTT.

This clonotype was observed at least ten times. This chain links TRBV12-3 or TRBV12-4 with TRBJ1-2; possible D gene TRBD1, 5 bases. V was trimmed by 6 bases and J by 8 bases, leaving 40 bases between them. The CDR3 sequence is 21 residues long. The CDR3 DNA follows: TGTGCCAGCAGCACCCCCCCGGGGCGACGGGCCAAGAGGACAACGGGTAGAGGCTACACCTTC. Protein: CASSTPPGRRAKRTTGRGYTF.

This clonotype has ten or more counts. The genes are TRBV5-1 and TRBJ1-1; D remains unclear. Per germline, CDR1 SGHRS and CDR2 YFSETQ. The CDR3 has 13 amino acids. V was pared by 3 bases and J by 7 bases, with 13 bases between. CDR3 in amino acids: CASSSRTTVEAFF. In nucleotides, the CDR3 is TGCGCCAGCAGCTCGCGAACGACCGTTGAAGCTTTCTTT.

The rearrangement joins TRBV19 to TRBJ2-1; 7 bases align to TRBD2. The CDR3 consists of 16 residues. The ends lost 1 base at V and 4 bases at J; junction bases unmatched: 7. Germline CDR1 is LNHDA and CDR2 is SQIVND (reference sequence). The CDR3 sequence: CASSIAGAGSYNEQFF. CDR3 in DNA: TGTGCCAGTAGTATAGCGGGAGCGGGGAGTTACAATGAGCAGTTCTTC.